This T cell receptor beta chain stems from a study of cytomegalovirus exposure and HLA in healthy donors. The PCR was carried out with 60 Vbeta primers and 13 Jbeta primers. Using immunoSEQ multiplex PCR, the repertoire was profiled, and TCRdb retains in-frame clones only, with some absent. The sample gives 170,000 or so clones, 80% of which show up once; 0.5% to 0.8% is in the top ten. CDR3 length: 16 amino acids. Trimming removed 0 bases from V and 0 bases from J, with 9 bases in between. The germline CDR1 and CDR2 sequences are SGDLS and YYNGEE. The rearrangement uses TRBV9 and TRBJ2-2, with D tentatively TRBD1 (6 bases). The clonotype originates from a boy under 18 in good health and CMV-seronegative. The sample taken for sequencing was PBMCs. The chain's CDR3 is CASSVEEGANTGELFF. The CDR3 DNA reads TGTGCCAGCAGCGTAGAAGAGGGGGCGAACACCGGGGAGCTGTTTTTT. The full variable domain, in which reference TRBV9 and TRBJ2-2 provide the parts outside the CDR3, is DSGVTQTPKHLITATGQRVTLRCSPRSGDLSVYWYQQSLDQGLQFLIQYYNGEERAKGNILERFSAQQFPDLHSELNLSSLELGDSALYFCASSVEEGANTGELFFGEGSRLTVL.